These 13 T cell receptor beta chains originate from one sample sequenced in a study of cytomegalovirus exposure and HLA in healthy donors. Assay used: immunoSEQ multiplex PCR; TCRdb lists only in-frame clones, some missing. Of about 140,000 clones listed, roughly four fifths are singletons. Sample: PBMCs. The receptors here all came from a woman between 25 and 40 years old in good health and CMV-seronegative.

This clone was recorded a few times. CDR3 DNA sequence: TGTGCCAGCAGCGGGGGCGCGAACACCGGGGAGCTGTTTTTT. It yields the protein CASSGGANTGELFF. The gene calls are TRBV9 and TRBJ2-2; a weak D match, TRBD1 (5 bases). This CDR3 region has 14 residues. V lost 3 bases, J lost 0 bases, and 6 bases lay in between. Per the germline V gene, CDR1 is SGDLS and CDR2 is YYNGEE.

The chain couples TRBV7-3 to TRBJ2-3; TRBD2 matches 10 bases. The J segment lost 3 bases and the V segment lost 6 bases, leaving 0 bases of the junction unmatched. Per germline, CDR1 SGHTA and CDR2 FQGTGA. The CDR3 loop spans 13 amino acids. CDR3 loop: CASRAGGTDTQYF. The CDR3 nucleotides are TGTGCCAGCAGAGCGGGGGGGACAGATACGCAGTATTTT. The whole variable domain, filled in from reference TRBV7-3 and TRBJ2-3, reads GAGVSQTPSNKVTEKGKYVELRCDPISGHTALYWYRQSLGQGPEFLIYFQGTGAADDSGLPNDRFFAVRPEGSVSTLKIQRTERGDSAVYLCASRAGGTDTQYFGPGTRLTVL.

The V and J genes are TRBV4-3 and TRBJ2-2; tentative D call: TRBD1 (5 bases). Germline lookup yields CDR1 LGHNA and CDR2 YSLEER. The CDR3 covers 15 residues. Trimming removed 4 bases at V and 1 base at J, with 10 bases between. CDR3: CASSRTPENTGELFF. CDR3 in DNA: TGCGCCAGCAGCCGGACACCTGAGAACACCGGGGAGCTGTTTTTT.

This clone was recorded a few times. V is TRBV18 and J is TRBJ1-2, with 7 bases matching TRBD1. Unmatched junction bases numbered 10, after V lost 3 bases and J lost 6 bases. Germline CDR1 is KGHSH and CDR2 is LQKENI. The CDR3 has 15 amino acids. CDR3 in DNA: TGTGCCAGCTCACCCGACGCCGGGACAGCTAATGGCTACACCTTC. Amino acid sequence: CASSPDAGTANGYTF.

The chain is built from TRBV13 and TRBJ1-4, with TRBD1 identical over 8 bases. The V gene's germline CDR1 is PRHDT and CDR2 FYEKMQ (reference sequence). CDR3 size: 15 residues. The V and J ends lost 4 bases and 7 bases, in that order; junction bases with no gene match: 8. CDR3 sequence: CASSSRQGRAEKLFF. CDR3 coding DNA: TGTGCCAGCAGCTCGCGACAGGGGAGGGCTGAAAAACTGTTTTTT.

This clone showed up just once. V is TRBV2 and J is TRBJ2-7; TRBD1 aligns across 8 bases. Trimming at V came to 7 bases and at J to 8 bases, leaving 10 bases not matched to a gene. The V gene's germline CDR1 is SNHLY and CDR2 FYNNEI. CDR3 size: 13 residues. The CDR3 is CASTGAAGGKQYF. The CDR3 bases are TGTGCCAGCACGGGGGCGGCAGGGGGCAAGCAGTACTTC.

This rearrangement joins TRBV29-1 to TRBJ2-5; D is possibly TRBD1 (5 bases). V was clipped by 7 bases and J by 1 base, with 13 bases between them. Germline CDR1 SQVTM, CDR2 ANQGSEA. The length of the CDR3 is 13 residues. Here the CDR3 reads CSAPQGPQETQYF. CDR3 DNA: TGCAGCGCCCCCCAGGGTCCCCAAGAGACCCAGTACTTC.

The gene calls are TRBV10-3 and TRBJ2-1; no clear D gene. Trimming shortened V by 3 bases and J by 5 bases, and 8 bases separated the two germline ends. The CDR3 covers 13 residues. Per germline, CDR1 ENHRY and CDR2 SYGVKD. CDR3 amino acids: CAISEGAHNEQFF. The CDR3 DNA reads TGTGCCATCAGTGAAGGAGCCCACAATGAGCAGTTCTTC.

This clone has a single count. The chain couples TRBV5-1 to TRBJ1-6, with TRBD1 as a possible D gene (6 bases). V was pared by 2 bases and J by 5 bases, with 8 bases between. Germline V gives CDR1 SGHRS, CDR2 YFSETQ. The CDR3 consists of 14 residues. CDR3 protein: CASSLQGHNSPLHF. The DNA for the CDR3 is TGCGCCAGCAGCTTACAGGGACATAATTCACCCCTCCACTTT.

The CDR3 reads CATSRGQAPYEQYF. In DNA, the CDR3 is TGTGCCACCTCAAGGGGACAGGCCCCCTACGAGCAGTACTTC. The chain couples TRBV19 to TRBJ2-7; 8 bases agree with TRBD1. Germline CDR1 is LNHDA and CDR2 is SQIVND (reference sequence). The CDR3 length is 14 residues. The trim removed 10 bases at V and 2 bases at J, leaving 10 bases unmatched.

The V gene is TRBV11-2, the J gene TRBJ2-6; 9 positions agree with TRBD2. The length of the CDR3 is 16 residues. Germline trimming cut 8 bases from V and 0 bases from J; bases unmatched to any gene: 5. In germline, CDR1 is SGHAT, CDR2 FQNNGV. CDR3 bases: TGTGCCAGCGTTCTAGCGGGGTTCTCTGGGGCCAACGTCCTGACTTTC. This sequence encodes CASVLAGFSGANVLTF.

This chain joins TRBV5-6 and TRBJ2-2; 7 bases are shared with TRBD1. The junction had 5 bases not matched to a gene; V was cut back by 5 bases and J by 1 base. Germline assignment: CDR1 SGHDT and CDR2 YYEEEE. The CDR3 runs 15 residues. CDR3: CASRLRDRNTGELFF. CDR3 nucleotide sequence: TGTGCCAGCAGACTCCGGGACAGGAACACCGGGGAGCTGTTTTTT.

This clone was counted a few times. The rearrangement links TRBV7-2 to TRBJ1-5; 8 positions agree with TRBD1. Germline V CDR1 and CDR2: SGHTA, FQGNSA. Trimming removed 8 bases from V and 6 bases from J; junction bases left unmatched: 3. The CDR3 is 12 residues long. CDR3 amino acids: CASGQGSQPQHF. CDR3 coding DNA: TGTGCCAGCGGACAGGGCAGTCAGCCCCAGCATTTT.